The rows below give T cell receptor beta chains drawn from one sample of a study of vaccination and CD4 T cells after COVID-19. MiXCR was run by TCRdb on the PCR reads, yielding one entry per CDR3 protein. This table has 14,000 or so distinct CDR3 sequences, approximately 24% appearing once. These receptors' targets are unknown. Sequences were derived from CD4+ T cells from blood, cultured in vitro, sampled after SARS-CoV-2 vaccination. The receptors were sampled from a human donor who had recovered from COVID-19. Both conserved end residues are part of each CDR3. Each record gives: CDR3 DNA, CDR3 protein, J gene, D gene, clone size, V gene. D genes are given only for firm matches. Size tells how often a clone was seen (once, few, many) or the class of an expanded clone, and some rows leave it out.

TGCAGTGCTAGAACTAGCGGGCTCCAAGAGACCCAGTACTTC,CSARTSGLQETQYF,TRBJ2-5,TRBD2,few,TRBV20-1
TGCGCCAGCAGCCACCCAGAAGAACAAGAGACCCAGTACTTC,CASSHPEEQETQYF,TRBJ2-5,NA,few,TRBV4-1
TGTGCCAGCAGAAGGGGGGGAGATGAACATGAGCAGTACTTC,CASRRGGDEHEQYF,TRBJ2-7,NA,few,TRBV28
TGCGCCAGCAGCCCACTCAGCGGGGCAGGTACGCAGTATTTT,CASSPLSGAGTQYF,TRBJ2-3,TRBD2,NA,TRBV4-3
TGTGCCAGCAGCTTTGGGACGCGGGACGAGCAGTACTTC,CASSFGTRDEQYF,TRBJ2-7,NA,NA,TRBV11-1
TGTGCCAGCAGCCCTCCGGGGACAGGGATGACTGGCTACACCTTC,CASSPPGTGMTGYTF,TRBJ1-2,TRBD1,few,TRBV12-3/TRBV12-4
TGTGCCAGCAGTTATACCCCGGGACAGGCTTTATATGCTTTCTTT,CASSYTPGQALYAFF,TRBJ1-1,TRBD1,few,TRBV6-2/TRBV6-3
TGTGCCAGCAGCTCAGTCCCCCTCCACTTT,CASSSVPLHF,TRBJ1-6,NA,NA,TRBV7-9
TGCAGTGCTAGACTTTCCGGGACAGGGGTGTTCAGGCAGTACTTC,CSARLSGTGVFRQYF,TRBJ2-7,TRBD1,NA,TRBV20-1
TGTGCCAGTAGTATGATTCGCGGGAGCTTTAGGGAGACCCAGTACTTC,CASSMIRGSFRETQYF,TRBJ2-5,TRBD2,few,TRBV19
TGTGCCAGCAGCCGGGGTTACGAGCAGTACTTC,CASSRGYEQYF,TRBJ2-7,NA,NA,TRBV11-2
TGTGCCACCAGTGACCCACTTGGACTAGCGGGAGCAGATACGCAGTATTTT,CATSDPLGLAGADTQYF,TRBJ2-3,TRBD2,few,TRBV24-1
TGTGCCAGCAGTTTAGCGCTGACTAGCGGGAGCACAGATACGCAGTATTTT,CASSLALTSGSTDTQYF,TRBJ2-3,TRBD2,few,TRBV12-3/TRBV12-4
TGCGCCAGCAGCCAAGATAGAGGGAACTATGGCTACACCTTC,CASSQDRGNYGYTF,TRBJ1-2,NA,few,TRBV4-1
TGTGCCAGCAGCTTAGCGGGGCGTCAGACTTTTGATTTCTTT,CASSLAGRQTFDFF,TRBJ1-1,NA,medium-sized,TRBV7-9
TGTGCCAGCAGCTTAGGAAGGGGGGTGTACTATGGCTACACCTTC,CASSLGRGVYYGYTF,TRBJ1-2,NA,few,TRBV11-2
TGTGCCAGCAACAAGGGAGGGGCGGGGGCTAGGGAGCAGTACTTC,CASNKGGAGAREQYF,TRBJ2-7,NA,few,TRBV7-2
TGTGCCAGCAGCCCTCGGCCTACAAATACCCAAGAGACCCAGTACTTC,CASSPRPTNTQETQYF,TRBJ2-5,NA,NA,TRBV9
TGTGCCAGCAGTTTACAGGGAGAAGTGGCTTTCTTT,CASSLQGEVAFF,TRBJ1-1,NA,NA,TRBV28